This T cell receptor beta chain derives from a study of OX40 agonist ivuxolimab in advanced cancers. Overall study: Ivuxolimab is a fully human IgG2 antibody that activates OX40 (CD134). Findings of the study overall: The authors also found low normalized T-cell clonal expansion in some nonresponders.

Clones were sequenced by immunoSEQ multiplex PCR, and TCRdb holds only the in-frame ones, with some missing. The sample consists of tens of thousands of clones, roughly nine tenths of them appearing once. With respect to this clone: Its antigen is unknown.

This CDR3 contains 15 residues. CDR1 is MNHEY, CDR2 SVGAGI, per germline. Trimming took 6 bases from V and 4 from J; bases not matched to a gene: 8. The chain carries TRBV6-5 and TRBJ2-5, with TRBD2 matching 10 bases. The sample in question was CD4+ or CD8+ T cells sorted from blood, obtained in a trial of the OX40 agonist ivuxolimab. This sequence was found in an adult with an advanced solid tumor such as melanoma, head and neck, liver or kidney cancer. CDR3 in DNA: TGTGCCAGCAGAAATGGACTAGCGGTGAGAGAGACCCAGTACTTC. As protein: CASRNGLAVRETQYF.